This T cell receptor beta chain was sequenced in a study of T cell changes during pregnancy in multiple sclerosis. Sequenced by immunoSEQ multiplex PCR; TCRdb stores in-frame clones only, minus some. This sample has 30,000 to 35,000 clones; 80% to 90% occur once, and the top ten carry roughly 9%. The V end lost 4 bases, the J end lost 4 bases, and 10 bases lay between the germline ends. Germline values: CDR1 SGHTA, CDR2 FQGNSA. The CDR3 totals 13 residues. The chain is built from TRBV7-2 and TRBJ1-1; possible D gene TRBD1, 5 bases. The receptor was isolated from a female donor with multiple sclerosis, enrolled in a pregnancy study. Here the sequenced sample was CD8+ T cells from peripheral blood mononuclear cells, taken in the first trimester of pregnancy. CDR3: CASSSWGGTEAFF. The CDR3 nucleotides are TGTGCCAGCAGCTCCTGGGGGGGCACTGAAGCTTTCTTT.